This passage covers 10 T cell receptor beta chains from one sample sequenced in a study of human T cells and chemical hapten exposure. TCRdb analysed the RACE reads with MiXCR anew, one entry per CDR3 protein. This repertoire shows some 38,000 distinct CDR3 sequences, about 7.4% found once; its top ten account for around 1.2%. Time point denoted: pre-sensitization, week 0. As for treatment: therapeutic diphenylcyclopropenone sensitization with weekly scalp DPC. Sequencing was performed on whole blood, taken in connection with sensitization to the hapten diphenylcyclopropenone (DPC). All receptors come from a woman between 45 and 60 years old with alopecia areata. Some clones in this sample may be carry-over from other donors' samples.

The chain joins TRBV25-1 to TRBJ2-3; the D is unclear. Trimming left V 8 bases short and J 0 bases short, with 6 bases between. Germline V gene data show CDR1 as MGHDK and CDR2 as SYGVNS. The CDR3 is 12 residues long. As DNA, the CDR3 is TGTGCCAGCTCCGGCAGCACAGATACGCAGTATTTT. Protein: CASSGSTDTQYF.

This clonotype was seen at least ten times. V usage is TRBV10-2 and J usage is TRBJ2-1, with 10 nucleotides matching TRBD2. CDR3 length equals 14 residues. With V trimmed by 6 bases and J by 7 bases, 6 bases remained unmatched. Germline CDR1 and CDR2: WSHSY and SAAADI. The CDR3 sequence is CASRGLAAPNEQFF. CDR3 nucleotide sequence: TGCGCCAGCAGAGGACTAGCGGCCCCAAATGAGCAGTTCTTC.

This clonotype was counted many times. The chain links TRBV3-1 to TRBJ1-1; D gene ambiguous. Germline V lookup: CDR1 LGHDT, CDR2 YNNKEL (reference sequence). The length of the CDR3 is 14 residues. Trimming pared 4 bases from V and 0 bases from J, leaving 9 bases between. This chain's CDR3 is CASSPFTVNTEAFF. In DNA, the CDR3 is TGTGCCAGCAGCCCCTTTACAGTGAACACTGAAGCTTTCTTT.

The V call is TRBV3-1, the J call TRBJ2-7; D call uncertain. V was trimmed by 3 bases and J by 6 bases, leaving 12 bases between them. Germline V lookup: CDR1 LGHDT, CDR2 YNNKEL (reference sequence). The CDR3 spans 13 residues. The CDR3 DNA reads TGTGCCAGCAGCCAGGCCTGGCCCGCCGAGCAGTACTTC. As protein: CASSQAWPAEQYF.

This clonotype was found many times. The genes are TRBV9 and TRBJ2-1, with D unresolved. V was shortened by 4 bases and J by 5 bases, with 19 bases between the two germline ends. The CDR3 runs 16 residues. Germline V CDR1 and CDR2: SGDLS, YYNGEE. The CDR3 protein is CASSPELIELDNEQFF. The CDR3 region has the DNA TGTGCCAGCAGCCCCGAATTGATCGAATTAGACAATGAGCAGTTCTTC.

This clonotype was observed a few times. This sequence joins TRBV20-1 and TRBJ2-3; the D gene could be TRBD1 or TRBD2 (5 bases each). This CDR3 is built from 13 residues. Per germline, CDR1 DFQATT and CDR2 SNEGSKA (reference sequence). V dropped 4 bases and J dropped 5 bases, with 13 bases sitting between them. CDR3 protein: CSAKRDAQDTQYF. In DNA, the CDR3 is TGCAGTGCTAAAAGGGACGCTCAAGATACGCAGTATTTT.

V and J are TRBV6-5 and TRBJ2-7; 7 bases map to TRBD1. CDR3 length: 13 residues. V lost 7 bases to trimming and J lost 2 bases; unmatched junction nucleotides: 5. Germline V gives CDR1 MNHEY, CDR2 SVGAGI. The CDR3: CASTTGTAYEQYF. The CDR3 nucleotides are TGTGCCAGCACCACCGGGACAGCCTACGAGCAGTACTTC.

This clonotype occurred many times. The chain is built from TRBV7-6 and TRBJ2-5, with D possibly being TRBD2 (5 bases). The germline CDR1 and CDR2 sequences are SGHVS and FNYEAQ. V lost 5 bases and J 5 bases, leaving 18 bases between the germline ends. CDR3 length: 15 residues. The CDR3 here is CASSLPEPTGETQYF. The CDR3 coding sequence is TGTGCCAGCAGCCTTCCCGAACCGACGGGGGAGACCCAGTACTTC.

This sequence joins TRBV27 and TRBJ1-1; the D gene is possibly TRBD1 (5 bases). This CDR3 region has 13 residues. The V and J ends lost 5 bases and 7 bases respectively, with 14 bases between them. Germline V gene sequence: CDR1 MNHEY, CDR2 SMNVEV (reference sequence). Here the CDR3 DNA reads TGTGCCAGCAGTCTCAACGCAGGGAGTGAAGCTTTCTTT. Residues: CASSLNAGSEAFF.

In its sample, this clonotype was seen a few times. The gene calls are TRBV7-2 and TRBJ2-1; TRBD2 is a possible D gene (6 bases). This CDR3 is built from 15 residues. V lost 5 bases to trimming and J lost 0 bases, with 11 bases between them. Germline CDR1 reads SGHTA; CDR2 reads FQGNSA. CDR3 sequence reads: CASSPGLSSYNEQFF. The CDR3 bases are TGTGCCAGCAGCCCAGGACTAAGCTCCTACAATGAGCAGTTCTTC.